This TCR beta chain derives from a study of T cells in Graves' hyperthyroidism and ophthalmopathy (dated by TCRdb to between 2019 and 2020). Regarding the complete study: Peripheral blood samples were taken at the time of initial diagnosis, prior to any treatment. To identify distinguishing TCR V-J signatures, a discovery cohort of 90 to 100 patients was used, comprising some 45 with Graves' ophthalmopathy and 57 with stable Graves' hyperthyroidism. Whether ophthalmopathy could be predicted prospectively was tested in an independent validation cohort made up of roughly 19 hyperthyroidism patients plus 17 patients who later progressed to ophthalmopathy. The roughly 90 discovery patients were divided at random into training and test sets in a 7:3 ratio. Thyroid tissue and blood T-cell repertoires from more than five Graves' hyperthyroidism patients were also compared in the study. After sampling, hyperthyroidism patients received methimazole starting at 30 mg daily, and ophthalmopathy patients received high-dose intravenous methylprednisolone. The paper reports TCR Vbeta CDR3 sequencing of more than 120 peripheral blood samples: 40 to 45 ophthalmopathy, 75 to 80 hyperthyroidism and approximately 17 progressor patients. Here is what the overall study found, with its caveats: No statistical method was used to set the sample size in advance, and investigators knew the group allocation. Most expanded thyroid clonotypes (frequency above 0.001) were also detected in blood, a finding suggesting that blood repertoires may reflect thyroid immune responses. During validation, the model predicted progression to ophthalmopathy a median of about 5.9 months ahead of onset, with roughly 65% sensitivity and less than 85% specificity. A 13 V-J signature model separated ophthalmopathy from stable hyperthyroidism, with around 91% sensitivity and 81.08% specificity in cross-validation and 80%/75% in testing.

Amplification of TCR beta CDR3 regions was carried out from RNA transcripts. For the first round of RT-PCR on the TCR CDR3, the HTBI primer set was used together with the Qiagen OneStep RT-PCR kit. The libraries were constructed in a second round of multiplex PCR and then size-selected and purified. Paired-end sequencing of the libraries was performed with 100 bp reads on an Illumina HiSeq2000. As for how the authors treated the data: SOAPnuke was used to process the raw data, with reads discarded if the reads contained adapters or uncalled bases, had a mean Phred below 15, or lacked an exact constant-primer or identifier match. COPE v1.2.5 was used to merge the high-quality paired reads, and each unique nucleotide sequence was defined as a clonotype. MiTCR v1.1 was used to align the clonotypes against IMGT TRBV, TRBD and TRBJ reference segments. The analysis included only V-J combinations with a frequency above 0.0001, which together covered 99% to 99.2% of the repertoires. The TCS score was defined as the ratio of F50 (clonal expansion) to E x V (chaos), calculated using BLOSUM62-based TCRdist between CDR3 peptides within each V-J. Welch's t-statistics and random forest reduced 500 to 650 V-J features to 10 to 15, which were used in a naive Bayes classifier (R e1071). Starting from the raw public reads, TCRdb applied fastp trimming at Q25, assembled clones with MiXCR and retained in-frame beta chains. All rows with the same CDR3 protein become a single entry with the most common DNA and genes. These V and J calls rely on TCRdb rather than the paper's analysis. The sample data list 300,000 to 450,000 distinct CDR3 sequences, and about 15% of these were observed just once. The top ten hold approximately 30% of the sample.

This clonotype was counted between two and nine times. The antigen this receptor binds is unknown. No base quality values were provided; no much bigger clone lies one nucleotide off. The V end loses 6 bases and the J end loses 5 bases, and a stretch of 11 bases separates them. The CDR3 starts with the cysteine, ends with the phenylalanine, and has 13 residues. The kept DNA is CDR3 alone, 39 bases in frame from the first base. Looking up the germline V gene yields CDR1 SNHLY and CDR2 FYNNEI. A patient counted as having stable Graves' hyperthyroidism if no progression to ophthalmopathy occurred over 18 months of follow-up. The hyperthyroidism patients were between 18 and 65 years old and newly diagnosed, with a disease duration of less than 2 months. Patients with uncontrolled infections, other autoimmune diseases, pregnancy or lactation were excluded. Diagnoses were established on the basis of clinical symptoms, serum thyroxine and TRAb, thyroid ultrasound, and orbital computed tomography. PBMCs were separated from approximately 10 ml of fresh peripheral blood using Ficoll-Paque density gradient centrifugation. Trizol reagent was used to extract total RNA, and RNA quality was then checked on an Agilent 2100 Bioanalyzer.

The V and J segments used are TRBV2 and TRBJ2-4, with the D gene not confidently named. Sequenced material: blood. The receptor's source is a woman in her 30s with Graves' hyperthyroidism. The CDR3 is CASRVGRENIQYF. The nucleotide sequence reads TGTGCCAGCAGAGTAGGACGGGAAAACATTCAGTACTTC.